Shown below are 8 T cell receptor beta chains from a single sample sequenced in a study of technical replicates of blood from four donors. This table comes from immunoSEQ multiplex PCR, and its TCRdb copy is limited to in-frame clones, with some not included. The data show about 75,000 clones, around 92% seen once. The sequenced material came from T cells isolated from PBMCs. The origin of the receptors is a human donor in good health.

V and J are TRBV28 and TRBJ1-2, with D possibly being TRBD1 (5 bases). The CDR3 loop spans 16 amino acids. Germline V CDR1 and CDR2: MDHEN, SYDVKM. V lost 7 bases to trimming and J lost 3 bases, with 21 bases between them. In nucleotides, the CDR3 is TGTGCCAGCACCCAACCATGGGGGGGGTTGGACTATGGCTACACCTTC. This sequence encodes CASTQPWGGLDYGYTF.

In DNA, the CDR3 is TGTGCCAGTAGCCTCGGCTCCTACGAGCAGTACTTC. Its translation: CASSLGSYEQYF. This chain connects TRBV19 to TRBJ2-7; no reliable D call. The germline CDR1 and CDR2 sequences are LNHDA and SQIVND (reference sequence). Trimming took 6 bases from V and 0 from J, leaving 6 bases between them. There are 12 residues in the CDR3.

The V gene is TRBV7-2, the J gene TRBJ2-2; D uncertain. Germline loops: CDR1 SGHTA, CDR2 FQGNSA. The CDR3 runs to 15 residues. V lost 5 bases to trimming and J lost 6 bases, with 16 bases between them. This chain's CDR3 is CASSPGDLEAGELFF. The CDR3 DNA reads as TGTGCCAGCAGCCCTGGCGACCTCGAGGCCGGGGAGCTGTTTTTT. The complete variable domain, with remaining parts taken from reference TRBV7-2 and TRBJ2-2, reads GAGVSQSPSNKVTEKGKDVELRCDPISGHTALYWYRQSLGQGLEFLIYFQGNSAPDKSGLPSDRFSAERTGGSVSTLTIQRTQQEDSAVYLCASSPGDLEAGELFFGEGSRLTVL.

The chain employs TRBV28 and TRBJ1-5; TRBD1 matches 9 bases. The germline V gene encodes CDR1 MDHEN and CDR2 SYDVKM. The V gene end was trimmed by 6 bases and the J gene end by 6 bases; junction bases not matched to a gene: 6. The CDR3 is made up of 14 amino acids. As DNA, the CDR3 is TGTGCCAGCAGCCGGGACAGGGAGGTTCAGCCCCAGCATTTT. Translated: CASSRDREVQPQHF.

This clone was counted between two and nine times. The DNA for the CDR3 is TGCGCCAGCAGTCCAGGTTTCACTGAAGCTTTCTTT. It translates to CASSPGFTEAFF. This chain connects TRBV10-2 to TRBJ1-1, with D unresolved. The CDR3 covers 12 residues. The V and J ends lost 5 bases and 4 bases respectively, with 8 bases between them. Germline values: CDR1 WSHSY, CDR2 SAAADI.

The CDR3 DNA sequence: TGTGCCTGGAGTGTAACTAGCGGTATCTACAATGAGCAGTTCTTC. Translation: CAWSVTSGIYNEQFF. This chain links TRBV30 with TRBJ2-1; 8 bases align to TRBD2. This CDR3 spans 15 amino acids. Unmatched junction bases numbered 4, after V lost 0 bases and J lost 3 bases. Germline V gene lookup returns CDR1 GTSNPN and CDR2 SVGIG (reference sequence).

The V call is TRBV6-5, the J call TRBJ1-5, with TRBD1 identical over 9 bases. The CDR3 covers 15 residues. Losses at the gene ends were 5 bases for V and 3 bases for J; bases not matched to a gene: 5. Germline V gene data show CDR1 as MNHEY and CDR2 as SVGAGI. CDR3 bases: TGTGCCAGCAGTCGGACAGGGGTTTCCAATCAGCCCCAGCATTTT. Translated: CASSRTGVSNQPQHF.

This sequence joins TRBV7-9 and TRBJ1-1; possible D gene TRBD1, 5 bases. V was shortened by 6 bases and J by 7 bases, with 12 bases between the two germline ends. The CDR3 consists of 12 residues. Germline V CDR1 and CDR2: SEHNR, FQNEAQ (reference sequence). The CDR3 DNA reads as TGTGCCAGCAGTGAGACAGTTTTTGAAGCTTTCTTT. Translation gives CASSETVFEAFF.